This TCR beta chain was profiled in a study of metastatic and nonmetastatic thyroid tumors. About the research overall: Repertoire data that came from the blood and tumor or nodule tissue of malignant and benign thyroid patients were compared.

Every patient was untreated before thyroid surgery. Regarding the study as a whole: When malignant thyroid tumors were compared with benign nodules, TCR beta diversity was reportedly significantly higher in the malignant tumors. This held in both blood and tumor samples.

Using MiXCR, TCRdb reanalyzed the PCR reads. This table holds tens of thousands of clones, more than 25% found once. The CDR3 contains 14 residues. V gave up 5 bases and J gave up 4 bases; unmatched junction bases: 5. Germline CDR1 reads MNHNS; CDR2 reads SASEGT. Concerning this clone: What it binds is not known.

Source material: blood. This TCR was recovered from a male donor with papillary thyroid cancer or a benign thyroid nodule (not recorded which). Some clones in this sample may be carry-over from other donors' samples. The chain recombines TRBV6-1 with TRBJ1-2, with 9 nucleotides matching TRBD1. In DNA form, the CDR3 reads TGTGCCAGCAGTTCCGGGACAGGGTTCTATGGCTACACCTTC. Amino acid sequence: CASSSGTGFYGYTF.